What follows are 10 T cell receptor beta chains derived from one specimen sequenced in a study of control samples from healthy donors and cancer patients. Profiled with immunoSEQ multiplex PCR; TCRdb holds only in-frame clones, not every one. The table records fewer than 200,000 clones, 85% to 95% of them present only once. The specimen was blood. The receptor set was obtained from a man younger than 35 in good health.

The chain links TRBV10-3 to TRBJ1-3; D is unresolved. Between the trimmed V and J ends, which lost 2 bases and 6 bases, there was a span of 11 bases. The CDR3 spans 14 residues. From germline, CDR1 is ENHRY and CDR2 SYGVKD. As DNA, the CDR3 is TGTGCCATCAGTGAGAAAGCAGGCTCAAACACCATATATTTT. This encodes CAISEKAGSNTIYF.

The chain is built from TRBV24-1 and TRBJ1-1; D is undetermined. The V gene lost 3 bases and the J gene lost 4 bases, with 5 bases spanning the gap. Germline CDR1 KGHDR, CDR2 SFDVKD. The CDR3 loop spans 12 amino acids. CDR3 loop: CATSDVGTEAFF. DNA of the CDR3: TGTGCCACCAGTGATGTGGGCACTGAAGCTTTCTTT.

In its sample, this clone was seen once. The rearrangement joins TRBV25-1 to TRBJ1-1; tentatively, D is TRBD1 (6 bases). The CDR3 consists of 16 residues. V lost 4 bases, J lost 4 bases, and 19 bases lay in between. Per the germline V gene, CDR1 is MGHDK and CDR2 is SYGVNS. The CDR3 DNA is TGTGCCAGCAGTGTCCCCGGGGGCTCGGGGGGCACTGAAGCTTTCTTT. Residues: CASSVPGGSGGTEAFF.

V and J are TRBV11-3 and TRBJ2-3; possibly TRBD1 or TRBD2 for D (7 bases each). V was cut by 3 bases and J by 6 bases, with 13 bases left in between. This CDR3 region has 14 residues. Germline lookup yields CDR1 SGHNT and CDR2 YENEEA. Here the CDR3 DNA reads TGTGCCAGCAGCTTTACGGGGGGACAGGATACGCAGTATTTT. Protein: CASSFTGGQDTQYF.

This clone was picked up one time. The genes are TRBV5-1 and TRBJ1-1; D is unclear. The CDR3 runs 13 residues. Germline CDR1 SGHRS, CDR2 YFSETQ. V lost 1 base and J lost 1, with 5 bases in between. CDR3 DNA: TGCGCCAGCAGCTTGATGGGGAACACTGAAGCTTTCTTT. Translating it yields CASSLMGNTEAFF.

This sequence joins TRBV6-1 and TRBJ2-2; D perhaps matches TRBD1 (6 bases). The CDR3 is made up of 15 amino acids. Trimming left V 3 bases short and J 8 bases short, with 16 bases between. Germline assignment: CDR1 MNHNS and CDR2 SASEGT. The CDR3 sequence is CASSDGTSNSGELFF. The CDR3 nucleotides read TGTGCCAGCAGTGATGGGACATCGAATTCGGGGGAGCTGTTTTTT.

The chain is built from TRBV18 and TRBJ2-4, with D perhaps matching TRBD2 (6 bases). This CDR3 is built from 16 residues. From germline, CDR1 is KGHSH and CDR2 LQKENI. Trimming removed 0 bases from V and 3 bases from J, with 12 bases in between. CDR3 coding DNA: TGTGCCAGCTCACCACCAGGGAGGTCGGGCAAAAACATTCAGTACTTC. Protein sequence: CASSPPGRSGKNIQYF.

The CDR3 is CAISASTATNEKLFF. The CDR3, as DNA: TGTGCCATCAGTGCCTCGACCGCAACTAATGAAAAACTGTTTTTT. The V call is TRBV10-3, the J call TRBJ1-4; no clear D gene. Trimming left V 4 bases short and J 0 bases short, with 9 bases between. The germline V gene has CDR1 ENHRY and CDR2 SYGVKD. The CDR3 has 15 residues.

J is TRBJ1-1 and V is TRBV5-4; 10 bases align to TRBD1. V shed 3 bases and J 6 bases; nucleotides not matched to a gene: 5. Germline V gene data show CDR1 as SGHNT and CDR2 as YYREEE (reference sequence). This CDR3 has 14 amino acids. The CDR3 DNA is TGTGCCAGCAGCTCGGACAGGGGGACGCCTGAAGCTTTCTTT. This encodes CASSSDRGTPEAFF.

This clone was picked up one time. J is TRBJ1-4 and V is TRBV18, with a weak D call TRBD1 (5 bases). CDR3 length: 14 amino acids. Germline lookup yields CDR1 KGHSH and CDR2 LQKENI. Trimming left V 6 bases short and J 0 bases short, with 8 bases between. The CDR3 DNA sequence: TGTGCCAGCTCCTCGACAGCAACTAATGAAAAACTGTTTTTT. Translated: CASSSTATNEKLFF. The full variable domain, with the rest looked up from reference TRBV18 and TRBJ1-4, is NAGVMQNPRHLVRRRGQEARLRCSPMKGHSHVYWYRQLPEEGLKFMVYLQKENIIDESGMPKERFSAEFPKEGPSILRIQQVVRGDSAAYFCASSSTATNEKLFFGSGTQLSVL.